These 12 T cell receptor beta chains came from one sample sequenced in a study of blood T cells in healthy people across ages. The use of a sample-barcoded 5' primer and a J-beta primer mix characterized a second PCR of roughly 6 to 11 cycles. TCRdb passed the 5' RACE reads through MiXCR, listing each CDR3 protein once. The table records hundreds of thousands of distinct CDR3 sequences, roughly 24% of them present only once. These data are also associated with another study on T cells of mothers and their children.

Sequencing was carried out using blood. The receptors derive from a boy aged 5-17 years in good health.

The rearrangement joins TRBV7-9 to TRBJ2-5; perhaps TRBD2 as D (5 bases). The CDR3 length is 14 residues. The germline V gene encodes CDR1 SEHNR and CDR2 FQNEAQ (reference sequence). V dropped 3 bases and J dropped 4 bases, with 12 bases sitting between them. The CDR3 DNA is TGTGCCAGCAGCTTGGCCCGGGATCGAGAGACCCAGTACTTC. It specifies CASSLARDRETQYF.

This clonotype was seen only a few times. The chain recombines TRBV3-1 with TRBJ2-7; D uncertain. This CDR3 is built from 14 residues. Looked up from germline, CDR1 is LGHDT and CDR2 is YNNKEL (reference sequence). V was pared by 4 bases and J by 0 bases, with 10 bases between. The CDR3 protein is CASSPLLSSYEQYF. CDR3 coding DNA: TGTGCCAGCAGCCCTCTGCTGAGCTCCTACGAGCAGTACTTC.

This chain connects TRBV7-2 to TRBJ2-7, with D possibly matching TRBD2 (7 bases). CDR3 length equals 16 residues. Germline values: CDR1 SGHTA, CDR2 FQGNSA. V lost 1 base and J 1 base, leaving 14 bases between the germline ends. This CDR3 reads CASSLDGGGRSYEQYF. The CDR3 nucleotides read TGTGCCAGCAGCTTAGATGGGGGGGGGCGATCCTACGAGCAGTACTTC.

This clonotype was observed a few times. This chain joins TRBV25-1 and TRBJ2-5; a possible D gene is TRBD2 (6 bases). Germline lookup yields CDR1 MGHDK and CDR2 SYGVNS. Trimming removed 3 bases from V and 3 bases from J, with 11 bases in between. The length of the CDR3 is 14 residues. The DNA for the CDR3 is TGTGCCAGCAGTGACTTGGGGGGTAAAGAGACCCAGTACTTC. Encoded protein: CASSDLGGKETQYF.

This chain links TRBV6-5 with TRBJ2-7; 8 nucleotides line up with TRBD2. V was clipped by 5 bases and J by 2 bases; unmatched bases: 8. CDR1 MNHEY and CDR2 SVGAGI come from the germline V gene. CDR3 length: 15 residues. The CDR3 protein is CASSLFSGAPYEQYF. CDR3 nucleotides: TGTGCCAGCAGTCTGTTTAGCGGGGCCCCCTACGAGCAGTACTTC.

The chain links TRBV6-5 to TRBJ1-2; 7 nucleotides agree with TRBD1. This CDR3 is 15 amino acids long. Germline CDR1 MNHEY, CDR2 SVGAGI. Unmatched junction bases numbered 5, after V lost 2 bases and J lost 2 bases. The CDR3 DNA reads TGTGCCAGCAGTTACGGGACAGCGGTGAACTATGGCTACACCTTC. This codes for CASSYGTAVNYGYTF.

The chain couples TRBV7-2 to TRBJ2-5; D remains ambiguous. CDR3 length: 11 amino acids. V lost 2 bases, J lost 7 bases, and 5 bases lay in between. Germline CDR1 and CDR2: SGHTA and FQGNSA. The CDR3 DNA follows: TGTGCCAGCAGCTTATGGTCGACCCAGTACTTC. Its protein product is CASSLWSTQYF.

This clonotype was detected only a few times. The chain couples TRBV9 to TRBJ1-4; D ambiguous. In germline, CDR1 is SGDLS, CDR2 YYNGEE. This CDR3 comprises 14 residues. V lost 4 bases and J 4 bases, leaving 11 bases between the germline ends. The CDR3 sequence is CASSFAAGNEKLFF. CDR3 nucleotide sequence: TGTGCCAGCAGCTTCGCGGCCGGTAATGAAAAACTGTTTTTT.

This clonotype has just a few counts. The chain recombines TRBV13 with TRBJ2-5; possible D gene TRBD1, 5 bases. The DNA end is more similar to TRBJ2-7, so the J call may be wrong. Germline CDR1 PRHDT, CDR2 FYEKMQ (reference sequence). The CDR3 covers 13 residues. This CDR3 reads CASSLDQGSEQYF. CDR3 DNA sequence: TGTGCCAGCAGCTTAGATCAGGGATCCGAGCAGTACTTC.

This rearrangement joins TRBV2 to TRBJ2-1, with D perhaps TRBD2 (7 bases). Germline loops: CDR1 SNHLY, CDR2 FYNNEI. V was pared by 8 bases and J by 4 bases, with 15 bases between. This CDR3 contains 14 residues. The CDR3 is CASGAGAGYNEQFF. In nucleotides, the CDR3 is TGTGCCAGCGGTGCGGGGGCCGGATACAATGAGCAGTTCTTC.

The chain combines TRBV7-2 with TRBJ1-1; 8 nucleotides line up with TRBD1. The J segment lost 4 bases and the V segment lost 5 bases, leaving 15 bases of the junction unmatched. CDR3 length: 17 amino acids. Germline V gene data show CDR1 as SGHTA and CDR2 as FQGNSA. CDR3 protein: CASSLRQGKGVGTEAFF. The CDR3 DNA is TGTGCCAGCAGCCTGAGACAGGGGAAAGGGGTGGGCACTGAAGCTTTCTTT.

The CDR3 sequence is CSASWTSGQETQYF. DNA of the CDR3: TGCAGTGCTTCTTGGACTAGCGGCCAGGAGACCCAGTACTTC. The chain has TRBV20-1 and TRBJ2-5; TRBD2 aligns across 10 bases. J lost 5 bases, V lost 5 bases, and 8 bases had no gene match. CDR3 size: 14 residues. From germline, CDR1 is DFQATT and CDR2 SNEGSKA (reference sequence).